This TCR beta chain was identified during a study of breast tumors, draining lymph nodes, adjacent tissues. Samples came from axillary lymph nodes draining the breast cancer. TCRdb re-analysed the multiplex PCR reads in MiXCR, keeping a single row per CDR3 protein. The sample has 150,000 to 200,000 distinct CDR3 sequences, approximately 30% seen once; the top ten hold approximately 4.2%. Germline loops: CDR1 GTSNPN, CDR2 SVGIG (reference sequence). V was cut by 3 bases and J by 0 bases, with 11 bases left in between. The CDR3 is made up of 14 amino acids. This clonotype was counted at least ten times. Its matching antigen is unknown. Regarding the study as a whole: Tumors had less TCR diversity than lymph nodes, more than nontumor tissue.

The chain couples TRBV30 to TRBJ1-2; D remains unclear. The TCR originated in a female donor with breast cancer. Some clones in this sample may be carry-over from other donors' samples. Source material: axillary lymph node tissue. As DNA, the CDR3 is TGTGCCTGGAGGTATGGGGAAACTAACTATGGCTACACCTTC. Its protein product is CAWRYGETNYGYTF. Looking up the rest from reference TRBV30 and TRBJ1-2 gives the full variable domain: SQTIHQWPATLVQPVGSPLSLECTVEGTSNPNLYWYRQAAGRGLQLLFYSVGIGQISSEVPQNLSASRPQDRQFILSSKKLLLSDSGFYLCAWRYGETNYGYTFGSGTRLTVV.